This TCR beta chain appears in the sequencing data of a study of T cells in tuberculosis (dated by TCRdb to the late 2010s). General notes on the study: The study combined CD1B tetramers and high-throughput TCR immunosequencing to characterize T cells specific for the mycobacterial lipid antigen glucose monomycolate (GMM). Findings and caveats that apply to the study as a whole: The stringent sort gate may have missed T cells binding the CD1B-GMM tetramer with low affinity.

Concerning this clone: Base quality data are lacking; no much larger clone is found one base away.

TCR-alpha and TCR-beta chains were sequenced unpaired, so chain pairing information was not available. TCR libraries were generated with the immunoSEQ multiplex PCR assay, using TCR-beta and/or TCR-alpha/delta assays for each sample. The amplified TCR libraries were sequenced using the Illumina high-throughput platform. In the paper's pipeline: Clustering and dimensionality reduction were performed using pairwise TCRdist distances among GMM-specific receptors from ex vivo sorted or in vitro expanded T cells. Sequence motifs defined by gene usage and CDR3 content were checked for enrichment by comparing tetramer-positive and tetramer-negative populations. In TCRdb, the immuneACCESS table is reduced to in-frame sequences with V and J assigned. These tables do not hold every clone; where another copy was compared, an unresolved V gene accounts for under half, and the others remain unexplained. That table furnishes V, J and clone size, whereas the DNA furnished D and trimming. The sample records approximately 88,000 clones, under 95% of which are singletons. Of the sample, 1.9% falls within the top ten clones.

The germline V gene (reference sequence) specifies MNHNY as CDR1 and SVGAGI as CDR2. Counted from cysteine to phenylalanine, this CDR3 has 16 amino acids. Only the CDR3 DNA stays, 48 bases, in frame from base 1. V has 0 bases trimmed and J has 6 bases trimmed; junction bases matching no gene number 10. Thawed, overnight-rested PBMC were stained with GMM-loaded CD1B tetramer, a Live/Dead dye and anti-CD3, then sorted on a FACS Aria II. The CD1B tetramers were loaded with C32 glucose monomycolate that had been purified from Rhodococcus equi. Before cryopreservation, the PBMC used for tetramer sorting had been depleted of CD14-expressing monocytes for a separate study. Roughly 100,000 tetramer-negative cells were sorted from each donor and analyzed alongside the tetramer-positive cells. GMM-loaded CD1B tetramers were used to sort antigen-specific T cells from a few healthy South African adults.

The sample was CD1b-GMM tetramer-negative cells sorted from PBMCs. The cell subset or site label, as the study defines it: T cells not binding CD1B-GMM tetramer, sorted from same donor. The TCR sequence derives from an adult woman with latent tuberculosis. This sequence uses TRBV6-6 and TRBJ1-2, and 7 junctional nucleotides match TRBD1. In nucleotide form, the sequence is TGTGCCAGCAGTTACTCGATGGCAGGGGGTAGGGATGGCTACACCTTC. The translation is CASSYSMAGGRDGYTF.